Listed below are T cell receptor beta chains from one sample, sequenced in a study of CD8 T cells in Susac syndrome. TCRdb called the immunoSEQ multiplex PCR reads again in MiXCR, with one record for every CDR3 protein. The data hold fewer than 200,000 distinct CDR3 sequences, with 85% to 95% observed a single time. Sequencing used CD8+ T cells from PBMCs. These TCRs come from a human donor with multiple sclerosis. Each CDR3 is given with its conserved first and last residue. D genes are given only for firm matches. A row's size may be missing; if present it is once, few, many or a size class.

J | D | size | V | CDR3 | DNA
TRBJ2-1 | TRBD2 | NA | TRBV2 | CASKGRESPFF | TGTGCCAGCAAGGGGCGGGAGTCCCCGTTCTTC
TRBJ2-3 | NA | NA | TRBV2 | CATHTIPDTQYF | TGTGCCACCCACACAATCCCAGATACGCAGTATTTT
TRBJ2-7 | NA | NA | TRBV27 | CASSTDESGEQYF | TGTGCCAGCAGTACGGACGAGTCTGGCGAGCAGTACTTC
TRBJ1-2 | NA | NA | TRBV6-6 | CASSYSPEGYTF | TGTGCCAGCAGTTACTCGCCGGAGGGCTACACCTTC
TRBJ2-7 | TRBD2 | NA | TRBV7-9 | CASSFPTTSGAYEQYF | TGTGCCAGCAGCTTTCCCACGACTAGCGGTGCCTACGAGCAGTACTTC
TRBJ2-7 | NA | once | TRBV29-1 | CSVFSSSYEQYF | TGCAGCGTTTTCTCCAGCTCCTACGAGCAGTACTTC
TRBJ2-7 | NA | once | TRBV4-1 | CASSPNVGFYEQYF | TGCGCCAGCAGCCCCAATGTGGGGTTCTACGAGCAGTACTTC
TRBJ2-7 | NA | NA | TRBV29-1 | CSVEGKQGRAYEQYF | TGCAGCGTTGAAGGCAAACAGGGGAGGGCCTACGAGCAGTACTTC
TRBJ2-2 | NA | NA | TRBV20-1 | CSARGYTDTGELFF | TGCAGTGCCCGAGGATACACTGACACCGGGGAGCTGTTTTTT
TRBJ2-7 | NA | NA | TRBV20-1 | CSARGGDSYEQYF | TGCAGTGCTAGGGGAGGTGACTCCTACGAGCAGTACTTC
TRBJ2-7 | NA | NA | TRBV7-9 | CASSLARSEQYF | TGTGCCAGCAGCTTAGCGCGGTCCGAGCAGTACTTC
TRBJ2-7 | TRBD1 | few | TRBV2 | CASSAGDSYEQYF | TGTGCCAGCAGTGCCGGGGACAGTTACGAGCAGTACTTC
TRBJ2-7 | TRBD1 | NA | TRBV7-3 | CASRPTGAVEQYF | TGTGCCAGCAGACCTACAGGGGCGGTCGAGCAGTACTTC
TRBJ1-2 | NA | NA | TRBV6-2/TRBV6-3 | CASSYLDTTYGYTF | TGTGCCAGCAGTTACCTGGACACCACGTATGGCTACACCTTC
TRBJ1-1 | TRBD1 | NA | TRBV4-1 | CASSPQGQGNTEAFF | TGCGCCAGCAGCCCCCAGGGACAGGGGAACACTGAAGCTTTCTTT
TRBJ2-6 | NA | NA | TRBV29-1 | CSAVHRIHEANVLTF | TGCAGCGCTGTTCACCGGATTCATGAGGCCAACGTCCTGACTTTC
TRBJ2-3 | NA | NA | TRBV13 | CASSLEGNSDTQYF | TGTGCCAGCAGCTTAGAAGGGAACTCAGATACGCAGTATTTT
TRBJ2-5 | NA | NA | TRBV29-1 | CSAGQETQYF | TGCAGCGCTGGCCAAGAGACCCAGTACTTC
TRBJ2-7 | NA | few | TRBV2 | CASSPGFEQYF | TGTGCCAGCAGTCCTGGCTTTGAGCAGTACTTC
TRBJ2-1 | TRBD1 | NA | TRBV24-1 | CATSDSRVGQYSYNEQFF | TGTGCCACCAGTGATTCCCGGGTGGGACAGTACTCCTACAATGAGCAGTTCTTC
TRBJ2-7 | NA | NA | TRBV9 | CASSRGEGPYEQYF | TGTGCCAGCAGCCGGGGAGAGGGACCCTACGAGCAGTACTTC
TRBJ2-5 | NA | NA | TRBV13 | CASSPPYQETQYF | TGTGCCAGCAGCCCTCCATACCAAGAGACCCAGTACTTC
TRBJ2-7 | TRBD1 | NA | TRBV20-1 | CSARDLGRGLPEQYF | TGCAGTGCTAGAGATTTGGGCAGGGGGCTCCCCGAGCAGTACTTC
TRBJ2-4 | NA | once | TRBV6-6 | CASSYSSAGSRNIQYF | TGTGCCAGCAGTTACTCGTCGGCGGGGTCCCGGAACATTCAGTACTTC
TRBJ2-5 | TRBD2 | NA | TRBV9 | CASSADLSGAKETQYF | TGTGCCAGCAGCGCCGATCTTAGCGGGGCGAAAGAGACCCAGTACTTC
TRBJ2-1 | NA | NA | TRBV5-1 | CASSLIGPGYNEQFF | TGCGCCAGCAGCTTGATCGGTCCGGGCTACAATGAGCAGTTCTTC
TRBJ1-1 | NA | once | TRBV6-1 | CASIQTMPGTEAFF | TGTGCCAGCATACAGACCATGCCTGGAACTGAAGCTTTCTTT
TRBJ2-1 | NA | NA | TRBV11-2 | CASSFPVVTYNEQFF | TGTGCCAGCAGCTTCCCTGTTGTCACCTACAATGAGCAGTTCTTC
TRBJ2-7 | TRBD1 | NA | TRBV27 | CASSPGTGWREQYF | TGTGCCAGCAGTCCCGGGACAGGGTGGCGCGAGCAGTACTTC